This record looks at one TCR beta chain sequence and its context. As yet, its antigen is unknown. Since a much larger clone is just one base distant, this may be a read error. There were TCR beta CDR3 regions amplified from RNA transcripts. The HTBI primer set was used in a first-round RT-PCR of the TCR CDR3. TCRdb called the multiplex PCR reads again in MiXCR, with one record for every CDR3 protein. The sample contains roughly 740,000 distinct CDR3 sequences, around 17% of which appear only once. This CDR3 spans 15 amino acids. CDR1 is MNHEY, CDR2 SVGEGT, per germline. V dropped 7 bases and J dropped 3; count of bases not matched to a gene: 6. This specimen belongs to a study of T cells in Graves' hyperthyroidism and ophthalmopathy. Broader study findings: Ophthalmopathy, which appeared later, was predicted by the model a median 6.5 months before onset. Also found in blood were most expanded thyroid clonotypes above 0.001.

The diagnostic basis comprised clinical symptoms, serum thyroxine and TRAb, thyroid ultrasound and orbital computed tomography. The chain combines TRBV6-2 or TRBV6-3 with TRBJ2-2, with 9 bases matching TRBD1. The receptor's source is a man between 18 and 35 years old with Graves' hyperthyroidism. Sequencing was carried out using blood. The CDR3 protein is CASTLRDRDTGELFF. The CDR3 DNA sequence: TGTGCCAGCACCCTCCGGGACAGGGACACCGGGGAGCTGTTTTTT.